The rows below give T cell receptor beta chains drawn from one sample of a study of blood T cell repertoires in COVID-19. The table came from immunoSEQ multiplex PCR; TCRdb's copy has only in-frame clones and leaves some out. The top ten clones hold approximately 10% of a sample with around 300,000 clones, approximately 85% of them seen once. The specimen sequenced was peripheral blood. The receptors stem from an older woman with acute or convalescent COVID-19. Each CDR3 is given with its conserved first and last residue. D genes are given only for firm matches. The listing skips clone size in some rows; elsewhere it reads once, few, many or a size class.

V: TRBV5-1; D: TRBD1; size: .; J: TRBJ2-5; CDR3: CASSLNRTGQETQYF; DNA: TGCGCCAGCAGCTTGAATCGGACAGGACAAGAGACCCAGTACTTC
V: TRBV6-5; D: .; size: .; J: TRBJ1-1; CDR3: CASPGTLNTEAFF; DNA: TGTGCCAGCCCCGGGACTTTGAACACTGAAGCTTTCTTT
V: TRBV2; D: TRBD2; size: .; J: TRBJ2-1; CDR3: CASTKRGRDEQFF; DNA: TGTGCCAGCACCAAGCGGGGGCGGGATGAGCAGTTCTTC
V: TRBV3-1/TRBV3-2; D: .; size: .; J: TRBJ2-2; CDR3: CASSQRRGNTGELFF; DNA: TGTGCCAGCAGCCAGAGGCGGGGGAACACCGGGGAGCTGTTTTTT
V: TRBV15; D: TRBD1; size: .; J: TRBJ1-5; CDR3: CATSRAKGARQPQHF; DNA: TGTGCCACCAGCAGAGCAAAGGGGGCGCGGCAGCCCCAGCATTTT
V: TRBV29-1; D: .; size: .; J: TRBJ1-1; CDR3: CSAGQTLNTEAFF; DNA: TGCAGCGCAGGACAGACTCTGAACACTGAAGCTTTCTTT
V: TRBV7-9; D: .; size: .; J: TRBJ1-4; CDR3: CASSGTGNNEKLFF; DNA: TGTGCCAGCAGCGGTACAGGGAACAATGAAAAACTGTTTTTT
V: TRBV2; D: .; size: .; J: TRBJ1-3; CDR3: CASKLGNGQISGNTIYF; DNA: TGTGCCAGCAAGCTCGGGAACGGACAGATCTCTGGAAACACCATATATTTT
V: TRBV24-1; D: .; size: .; J: TRBJ1-3; CDR3: CATSGTRDLEAGNTIYF; DNA: TGTGCCACCAGTGGAACCAGGGACTTGGAAGCTGGAAACACCATATATTTT
V: TRBV5-1; D: .; size: once; J: TRBJ1-1; CDR3: CASSLTQMNTEAFF; DNA: TGCGCCAGCAGCTTGACACAAATGAACACTGAAGCTTTCTTT
V: TRBV30; D: .; size: few; J: TRBJ2-2; CDR3: CAWSVQVVGELFF; DNA: TGTGCCTGGAGTGTTCAGGTCGTCGGGGAGCTGTTTTTT
V: TRBV6-1; D: .; size: .; J: TRBJ1-1; CDR3: CASSPTDAEAFF; DNA: TGTGCCAGCAGTCCGACAGACGCTGAAGCTTTCTTT
V: TRBV5-6; D: .; size: .; J: TRBJ1-2; CDR3: CASSWEGSNYGYTF; DNA: TGTGCCAGCAGCTGGGAGGGATCTAACTATGGCTACACCTTC
V: TRBV12-5; D: TRBD1; size: .; J: TRBJ1-5; CDR3: CASGSEPGQVYQPQHF; DNA: TGTGCTAGTGGTTCCGAACCGGGACAGGTCTATCAGCCCCAGCATTTT
V: TRBV4-2; D: TRBD2; size: .; J: TRBJ2-3; CDR3: CASSHPTSGTTDTQYF; DNA: TGTGCCAGCAGCCACCCGACTAGCGGGACCACAGATACGCAGTATTTT
V: TRBV9; D: TRBD2; size: .; J: TRBJ2-1; CDR3: CASSPLAGPNEQFF; DNA: TGTGCCAGCAGCCCCCTAGCGGGGCCCAATGAGCAGTTCTTC
V: TRBV7-3; D: .; size: .; J: TRBJ2-7; CDR3: CASSPNGELYEQYF; DNA: TGTGCCAGCAGCCCGAATGGGGAGCTTTACGAGCAGTACTTC
V: TRBV6-6; D: .; size: .; J: TRBJ1-1; CDR3: CASIYEGRYTEAFF; DNA: TGTGCCAGCATCTACGAGGGGAGGTACACTGAAGCTTTCTTT
V: TRBV19; D: TRBD2; size: .; J: TRBJ2-3; CDR3: CASKQLAGAGASTDTQYF; DNA: TGTGCCAGTAAACAACTAGCGGGGGCCGGTGCTAGCACAGATACGCAGTATTTT
V: TRBV30; D: .; size: .; J: TRBJ2-3; CDR3: CAWSLGGEGTDTQYF; DNA: TGTGCCTGGAGTTTGGGCGGGGAAGGGACAGATACGCAGTATTTT
V: TRBV5-4; D: .; size: .; J: TRBJ2-1; CDR3: CASSTQGPQDEQFF; DNA: TGTGCCAGCAGTACCCAAGGCCCCCAGGATGAGCAGTTCTTC
V: TRBV2; D: .; size: .; J: TRBJ2-7; CDR3: CASSVQVLWGQYF; DNA: TGTGCCAGCAGTGTACAGGTCCTCTGGGGGCAGTACTTC
V: TRBV28; D: .; size: .; J: TRBJ2-7; CDR3: CASSLWGGEQYF; DNA: TGTGCCAGCAGTTTATGGGGGGGTGAGCAGTACTTC
V: TRBV2; D: .; size: few; J: TRBJ1-2; CDR3: CASSESSGRVGYTF; DNA: TGTGCCAGCAGTGAAAGCTCAGGGAGGGTCGGCTACACCTTC
V: TRBV2; D: .; size: once; J: TRBJ2-3; CDR3: CASRAPGHTSTDTQYF; DNA: TGTGCCAGCAGGGCTCCGGGACACACTAGCACAGATACGCAGTATTTT
V: TRBV7-9; D: .; size: .; J: TRBJ2-2; CDR3: CASSLLFTGELFF; DNA: TGTGCCAGCAGCTTACTCTTTACCGGGGAGCTGTTTTTT
V: TRBV6-5; D: TRBD1; size: .; J: TRBJ1-2; CDR3: CASRERQGANYGYTF; DNA: TGTGCCAGCAGAGAGAGACAGGGAGCTAACTATGGCTACACCTTC
V: TRBV6-5; D: .; size: .; J: TRBJ1-5; CDR3: CASTLRRGNQPQHF; DNA: TGTGCCAGCACCTTGAGACGGGGCAATCAGCCCCAGCATTTT
V: TRBV20-1; D: .; size: .; J: TRBJ2-3; CDR3: CSALSTDTQYF; DNA: TGCAGTGCGCTAAGCACAGATACGCAGTATTTT
V: TRBV6-6; D: .; size: .; J: TRBJ1-1; CDR3: CASSYRVQNEAFF; DNA: TGTGCCAGCAGTTACCGGGTGCAGAATGAAGCTTTCTTT
V: TRBV10-3; D: TRBD1; size: .; J: TRBJ2-4; CDR3: CAIIWDETGTVGKNIQYF; DNA: TGTGCCATCATCTGGGATGAGACGGGGACAGTTGGCAAAAACATTCAGTACTTC
V: TRBV3-1/TRBV3-2; D: TRBD2; size: .; J: TRBJ2-5; CDR3: CASRLGGEVTQYF; DNA: TGTGCCAGCAGGCTCGGGGGGGAGGTGACCCAGTACTTC
V: TRBV5-6; D: .; size: .; J: TRBJ2-6; CDR3: CASSFVFSGANVLTF; DNA: TGTGCCAGCAGCTTCGTTTTCTCTGGGGCCAACGTCCTGACTTTC
V: TRBV6-1; D: .; size: .; J: TRBJ1-5; CDR3: CASTESAGLVQPQHF; DNA: TGTGCCAGCACTGAAAGCGCAGGGCTAGTACAGCCCCAGCATTTT
V: TRBV5-4; D: TRBD1; size: .; J: TRBJ1-2; CDR3: CASSSGQGIPNYGYTF; DNA: TGTGCCAGCAGCTCTGGACAGGGCATCCCTAACTATGGCTACACCTTC
V: TRBV7-2; D: TRBD1; size: .; J: TRBJ2-7; CDR3: CASSSEPVRGLGEQYF; DNA: TGTGCCAGCAGCTCGGAGCCGGTCAGGGGGCTGGGCGAGCAGTACTTC
V: TRBV11-3; D: TRBD2; size: .; J: TRBJ2-3; CDR3: CASSLGSGEGTQYF; DNA: TGTGCCAGCAGCTTAGGTTCGGGGGAGGGCACGCAGTATTTT
V: TRBV6-5; D: .; size: .; J: TRBJ1-4; CDR3: CASSYGSGVGEKLFF; DNA: TGTGCCAGCAGTTATGGTTCCGGGGTTGGCGAAAAACTGTTTTTT
V: TRBV3-1/TRBV3-2; D: TRBD2; size: few; J: TRBJ2-2; CDR3: CASSQAGLDTGELFF; DNA: TGTGCCAGCAGCCAAGCCGGACTAGACACCGGGGAGCTGTTTTTT
V: TRBV5-4; D: .; size: few; J: TRBJ2-7; CDR3: CASSSGRELHYEQYF; DNA: TGTGCCAGCAGCTCCGGACGGGAGCTACACTACGAGCAGTACTTC
V: TRBV3-1/TRBV3-2; D: TRBD1; size: .; J: TRBJ1-4; CDR3: CASSNQQGESEKLFF; DNA: TGTGCCAGCTCAAACCAACAGGGGGAAAGTGAAAAACTGTTTTTT
V: TRBV19; D: TRBD2; size: .; J: TRBJ2-7; CDR3: CASSTAGVYEQYF; DNA: TGTGCCAGTAGTACGGCGGGGGTCTACGAGCAGTACTTC
V: TRBV7-2; D: .; size: .; J: TRBJ2-3; CDR3: CASSFGGSRDTQYF; DNA: TGTGCCAGCAGCTTTGGAGGGAGTAGGGATACGCAGTATTTT